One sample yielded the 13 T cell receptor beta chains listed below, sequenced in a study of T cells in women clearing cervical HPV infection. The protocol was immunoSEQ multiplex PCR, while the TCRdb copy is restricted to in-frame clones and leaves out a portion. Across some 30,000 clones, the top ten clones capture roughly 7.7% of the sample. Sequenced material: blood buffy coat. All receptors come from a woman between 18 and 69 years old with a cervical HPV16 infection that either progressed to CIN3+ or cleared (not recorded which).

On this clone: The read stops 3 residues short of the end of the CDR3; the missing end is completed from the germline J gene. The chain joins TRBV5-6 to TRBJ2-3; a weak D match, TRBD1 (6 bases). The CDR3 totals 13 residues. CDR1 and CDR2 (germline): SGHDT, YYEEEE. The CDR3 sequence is CASSRGGNQPQYF. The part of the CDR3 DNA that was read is TGTGCCAGCTCCAGGGGTGGCAATCAGCCG.

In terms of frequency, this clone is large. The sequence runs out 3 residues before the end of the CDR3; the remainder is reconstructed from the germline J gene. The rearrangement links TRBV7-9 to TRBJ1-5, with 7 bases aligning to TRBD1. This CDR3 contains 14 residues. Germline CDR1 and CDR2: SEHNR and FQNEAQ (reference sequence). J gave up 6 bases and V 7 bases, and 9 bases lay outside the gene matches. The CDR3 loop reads CASTSGGGGQPQHF. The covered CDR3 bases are TGTGCCAGCACCTCCGGAGGGGGCGGTCAGCCC.

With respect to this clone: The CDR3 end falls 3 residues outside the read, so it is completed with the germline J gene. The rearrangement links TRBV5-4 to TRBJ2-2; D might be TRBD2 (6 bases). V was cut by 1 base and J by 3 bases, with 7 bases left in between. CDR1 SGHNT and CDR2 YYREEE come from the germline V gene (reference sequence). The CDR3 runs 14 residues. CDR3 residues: CASSLRLDTGELFF. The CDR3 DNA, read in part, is TGTGCCAGCAGCTTGAGACTAGACACCGGGGAG.

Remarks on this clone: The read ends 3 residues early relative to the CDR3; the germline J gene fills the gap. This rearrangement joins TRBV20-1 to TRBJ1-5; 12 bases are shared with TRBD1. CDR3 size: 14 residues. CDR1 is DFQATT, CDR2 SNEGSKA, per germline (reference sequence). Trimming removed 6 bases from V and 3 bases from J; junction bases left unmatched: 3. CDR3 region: CSAGTGGYNQPQHF. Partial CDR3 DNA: TGCAGTGCCGGGACAGGGGGCTACAATCAGCCC.

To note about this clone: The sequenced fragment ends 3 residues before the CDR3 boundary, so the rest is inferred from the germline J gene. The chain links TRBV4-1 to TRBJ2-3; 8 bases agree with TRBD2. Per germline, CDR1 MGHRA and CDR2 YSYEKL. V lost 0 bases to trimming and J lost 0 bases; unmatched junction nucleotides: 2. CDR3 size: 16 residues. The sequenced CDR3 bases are TGCGCCAGCAGCCAAGATGCTAGCGGGAGCACAGATACG. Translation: CASSQDASGSTDT. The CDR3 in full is CASSQDASGSTDTQYF.

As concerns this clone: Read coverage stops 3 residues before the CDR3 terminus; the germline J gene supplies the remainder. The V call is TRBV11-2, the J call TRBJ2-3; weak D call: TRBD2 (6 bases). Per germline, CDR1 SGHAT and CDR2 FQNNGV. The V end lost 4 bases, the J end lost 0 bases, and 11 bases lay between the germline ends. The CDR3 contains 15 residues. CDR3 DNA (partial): TGTGCCAGCAGCTCCCGCAGCGGGAGCACAGATACG. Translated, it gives CASSSRSGSTDT. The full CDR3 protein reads CASSSRSGSTDTQYF.

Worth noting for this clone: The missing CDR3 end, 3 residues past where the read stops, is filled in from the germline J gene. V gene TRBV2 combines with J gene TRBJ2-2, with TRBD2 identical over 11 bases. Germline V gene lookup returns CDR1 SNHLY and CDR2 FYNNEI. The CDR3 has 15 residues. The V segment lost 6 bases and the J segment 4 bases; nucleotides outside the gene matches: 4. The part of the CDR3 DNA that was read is TGTGCCAGCAGAGGGACTAGCGGTTTCACCGGGGAG. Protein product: CASRGTSGFTGE. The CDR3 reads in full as CASRGTSGFTGELFF.

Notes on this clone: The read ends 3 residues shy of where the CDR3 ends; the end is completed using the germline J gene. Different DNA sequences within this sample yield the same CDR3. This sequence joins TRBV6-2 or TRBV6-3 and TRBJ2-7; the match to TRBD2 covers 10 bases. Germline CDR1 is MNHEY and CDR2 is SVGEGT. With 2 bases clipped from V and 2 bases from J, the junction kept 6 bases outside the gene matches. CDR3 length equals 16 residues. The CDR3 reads CASSYPTLAGAYEQYF. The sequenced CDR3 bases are TGTGCCAGCAGTTACCCGACTCTAGCGGGGGCCTACGAG.

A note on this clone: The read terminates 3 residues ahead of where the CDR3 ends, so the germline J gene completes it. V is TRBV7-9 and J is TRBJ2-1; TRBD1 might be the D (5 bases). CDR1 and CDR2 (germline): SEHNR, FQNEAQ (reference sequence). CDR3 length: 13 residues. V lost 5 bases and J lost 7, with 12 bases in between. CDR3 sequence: CASSPREFNEQFF. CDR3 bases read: TGTGCCAGCAGCCCCAGGGAATTTAATGAG.

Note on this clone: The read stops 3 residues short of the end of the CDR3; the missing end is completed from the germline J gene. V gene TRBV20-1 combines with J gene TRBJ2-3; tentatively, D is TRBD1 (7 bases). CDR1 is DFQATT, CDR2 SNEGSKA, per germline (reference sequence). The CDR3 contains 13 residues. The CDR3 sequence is CSATLQGGKTQYF. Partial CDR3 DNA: TGCAGTGCTACCTTGCAGGGGGGAAAGACG.

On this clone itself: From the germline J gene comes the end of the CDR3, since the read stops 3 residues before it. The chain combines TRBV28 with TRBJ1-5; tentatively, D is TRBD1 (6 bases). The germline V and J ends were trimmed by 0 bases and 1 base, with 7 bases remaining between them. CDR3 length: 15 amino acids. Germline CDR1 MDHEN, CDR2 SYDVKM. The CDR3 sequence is CASSLWGASNQPQHF. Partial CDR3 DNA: TGTGCCAGCAGTTTATGGGGGGCGAGCAATCAGCCC.

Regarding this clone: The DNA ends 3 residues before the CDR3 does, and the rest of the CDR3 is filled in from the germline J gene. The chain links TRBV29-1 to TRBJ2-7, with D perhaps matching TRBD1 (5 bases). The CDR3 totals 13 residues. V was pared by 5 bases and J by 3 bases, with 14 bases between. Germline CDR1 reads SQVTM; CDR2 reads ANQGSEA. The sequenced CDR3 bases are TGCAGCGTTCTGACGGGCAGGGACTACGAG. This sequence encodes CSVLTGRDYE. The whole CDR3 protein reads CSVLTGRDYEQYF.

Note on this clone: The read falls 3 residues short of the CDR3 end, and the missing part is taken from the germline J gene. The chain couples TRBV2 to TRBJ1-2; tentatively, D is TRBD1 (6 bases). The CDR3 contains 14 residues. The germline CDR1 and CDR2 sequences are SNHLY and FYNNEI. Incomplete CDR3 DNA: TGTGCCAGCAGTTCTAAGGGGGAGGGGGATACC. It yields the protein CASSSKGEGDT. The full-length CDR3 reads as CASSSKGEGDTYTF.